Below, one T cell receptor beta chain is given with its context. This sample was included in a study of tumor-infiltrating lymphocytes in primary liver carcinoma. Trimming shortened V by 3 bases and J by 10 bases, and 22 bases separated the two germline ends. The CDR3 is made up of 15 amino acids. Germline V gene data show CDR1 as MDHEN and CDR2 as SYDVKM. Co-extraction of both nucleic acids (RNA and DNA) used about 18-34 mg of unsorted bulk tissue. Using a constant-region primer together with ProtoScript II reverse transcriptase, TCR beta cDNA was made from about 500 ng of total RNA. Libraries for TCR beta were built through three nested multiplex PCR rounds, which together made up a slightly modified ARM-PCR procedure. For around 10 cycles apiece, the opening two PCR rounds ran with TRBV1-TRBV30 forward primers and a C-beta reverse primer. A single record per CDR3 protein comes from TCRdb applying MiXCR to the multiplex PCR reads. The sample shows roughly 120,000 distinct CDR3 sequences, approximately 64% of them seen only once.

This rearrangement joins TRBV28 to TRBJ2-7, with D possibly called TRBD1 or TRBD2 (6 bases each). This TCR was sampled from a woman aged 55-69 years with primary liver carcinoma and hepatitis B virus infection. Sequencing was performed on liver tumor tissue from sampling region 3. Documented subset: tumor region T3, left-lateral pole. The CDR3 nucleotides read TGTGCCAGCAGTTTCCCGGGGGCAGGGAGAGCTCTTCAGTACTTC. Translating it yields CASSFPGAGRALQYF. Complete variable domain (other parts from reference TRBV28 and TRBJ2-7): DVKVTQSSRYLVKRTGEKVFLECVQDMDHENMFWYRQDPGLGLRLIYFSYDVKMKEKGDIPEGYSVSREKKERFSLILESASTNQTSMYLCASSFPGAGRALQYFGPGTRLTVT.